These 14 T cell receptor beta chains were sequenced from one sample in a study of T-cell memory formation after mild COVID-19. TCRdb re-derived calls from the 5' RACE reads in MiXCR, one entry per CDR3 protein. The repertoire holds around 250,000 distinct CDR3 sequences, 15% to 20% seen once, with about 23% in the top ten. Material: PBMCs or a T cell subset sorted from them (not recorded which). The receptor source for this set is a man aged 18 to 29 who had mild COVID-19 (a few samples of this study predate the infection). Cell type and time point are not known.

This chain uses TRBV5-1 with TRBJ1-4; TRBD1 agrees at 7 bases. Germline V gene data show CDR1 as SGHRS and CDR2 as YFSETQ. The V segment lost 4 bases and the J segment 0 bases; nucleotides outside the gene matches: 6. CDR3 length: 16 residues. This CDR3 reads CASSRGQVSTNEKLFF. The CDR3 DNA reads as TGCGCCAGCAGCCGAGGACAGGTATCAACTAATGAAAAACTGTTTTTT.

This sequence joins TRBV6-5 and TRBJ2-3; TRBD2 agrees at 15 bases. There are 17 residues in the CDR3. Germline lookup yields CDR1 MNHEY and CDR2 SVGAGI. J lost 3 bases, V lost 3 bases, and 4 bases had no gene match. The CDR3, as DNA: TGTGCCAGCAGTTATGGACTAGCGGGGGGGCCTACAGATACGCAGTATTTT. It translates to CASSYGLAGGPTDTQYF.

This clonotype was observed a handful of times. The V gene is TRBV6-2 or TRBV6-3, the J gene TRBJ2-7; TRBD1 matches at 8 bases. CDR1 is MNHEY, CDR2 SVGEGT, per germline. V trimming: 6 bases; J trimming: 4 bases; junction bases outside the gene matches: 11. The CDR3 is 15 amino acids. The CDR3 DNA is TGTGCCAGCAGATCTGGACAGGGAGATTTGTACGAGCAGTACGTC. This encodes CASRSGQGDLYEQYV.

This clonotype was counted between two and nine times. The chain has TRBV7-8 and TRBJ2-2, with D uncertain. The CDR3 contains 14 residues. CDR1 and CDR2 from the germline V gene are SGHVS and FQNEAQ. The V and J ends lost 1 base and 8 bases respectively, with 11 bases between them. The CDR3 protein is CASSLDLSLGELFF. The CDR3 bases are TGTGCCAGCAGCTTAGATTTATCGTTAGGGGAGCTGTTTTTT.

The chain has TRBV9 and TRBJ2-2; D is unresolved. V was shortened by 4 bases and J by 10 bases, with 14 bases between the two germline ends. The germline gives CDR1 SGDLS, CDR2 YYNGEE. CDR3 length: 13 residues. The CDR3 spells CASSPNWGMELFF. DNA for the CDR3: TGTGCCAGCAGCCCGAATTGGGGTATGGAGCTGTTTTTT.

This chain joins TRBV29-1 and TRBJ1-2; TRBD1 matches at 7 bases. The CDR3 spans 13 residues. With V trimmed by 6 bases and J by 6 bases, 10 bases remained unmatched. Per the germline V gene, CDR1 is SQVTM and CDR2 is ANQGSEA. CDR3 amino acids: CSVDRDRADGYTF. The CDR3 coding sequence is TGCAGCGTCGACCGAGACAGGGCGGATGGCTACACCTTC.

This clonotype was observed a few times. This sequence joins TRBV6-5 and TRBJ1-5; no clear D gene. Germline values: CDR1 MNHEY, CDR2 SVGAGI. V lost 0 bases and J lost 3, with 6 bases in between. The CDR3 has 14 residues. The CDR3 bases are TGTGCCAGCAGTTACTCGAACACCAATCAGCCCCAGCATTTT. Residues: CASSYSNTNQPQHF.

This clonotype appeared a few times. V gene TRBV12-3 or TRBV12-4 combines with J gene TRBJ2-4; D remains unclear. V dropped 3 bases and J dropped 1 base, with 7 bases sitting between them. This CDR3 is built from 14 residues. The CDR3 DNA follows: TGTGCCAGCAGTTTTTTGGGGGCCAAAAACATTCAGTACTTC. The encoded protein is CASSFLGAKNIQYF.

This chain uses TRBV7-2 with TRBJ2-1; no firm D call. CDR1 and CDR2 from the germline V gene are SGHTA and FQGNSA. The germline V and J ends were trimmed by 3 bases and 8 bases, with 11 bases remaining between them. CDR3 length: 13 amino acids. CDR3 bases: TGTGCCAGCAGCTTGGACGTATTAGATGAGCAGTTCTTC. As protein: CASSLDVLDEQFF.

The chain has TRBV7-8 and TRBJ1-6, with a tentative D call TRBD1 (5 bases). Deletions cut 5 bases from V and 6 bases from J, with 20 bases between. Germline values: CDR1 SGHVS, CDR2 FQNEAQ. The CDR3 has 17 amino acids. The CDR3 region is CASSQPRIAGTNSPLHF. The CDR3 DNA reads TGTGCCAGCAGCCAACCCAGGATCGCAGGGACTAATTCACCCCTCCACTTT.

This clonotype appeared many times. The chain has TRBV5-1 and TRBJ2-7, with a tentative D call TRBD1 (6 bases). This CDR3 comprises 13 residues. Trimming took 1 base from V and 2 from J, leaving 7 bases between them. Germline lookup yields CDR1 SGHRS and CDR2 YFSETQ. The CDR3 DNA reads TGCGCCAGCAGCTTGCGGACAGCCTACGAGCAGTACTTC. Translation: CASSLRTAYEQYF.

This clonotype was found a few times. The genes are TRBV4-1 and TRBJ2-4; D gene unclear. Trimming removed 5 bases at V and 0 bases at J, with 8 bases between. Germline V lookup: CDR1 MGHRA, CDR2 YSYEKL. The CDR3 is 14 amino acids. As DNA, the CDR3 is TGCGCCAGCAGCGTGGGGAAAGCCAAAAACATTCAGTACTTC. Amino acid sequence: CASSVGKAKNIQYF.

This clonotype was picked up a small number of times. The chain couples TRBV27 to TRBJ2-3; no definite D call. The CDR3 loop spans 12 amino acids. Trimming took off 3 bases at V and 6 bases at J, with 7 bases between the two ends. CDR1 and CDR2 from the germline V gene are MNHEY and SMNVEV (reference sequence). The CDR3 sequence: CASSFGWDTQYF. CDR3 DNA: TGTGCCAGCAGTTTTGGTTGGGATACGCAGTATTTT.

Many counts were recorded for this clonotype. The chain links TRBV9 to TRBJ1-6; possible D gene TRBD1, 6 bases. Deletions cut 0 bases from V and 7 bases from J, with 11 bases between. This CDR3 spans 15 amino acids. Germline V CDR1 and CDR2: SGDLS, YYNGEE. As DNA, the CDR3 is TGTGCCAGCAGCGTAGCGGCAGGGGAAAATTCACCCCTCCACTTT. This codes for CASSVAAGENSPLHF. The entire variable domain, with the rest obtained from reference TRBV9 and TRBJ1-6, is as follows: DSGVTQTPKHLITATGQRVTLRCSPRSGDLSVYWYQQSLDQGLQFLIQYYNGEERAKGNILERFSAQQFPDLHSELNLSSLELGDSALYFCASSVAAGENSPLHFGNGTRLTVT.